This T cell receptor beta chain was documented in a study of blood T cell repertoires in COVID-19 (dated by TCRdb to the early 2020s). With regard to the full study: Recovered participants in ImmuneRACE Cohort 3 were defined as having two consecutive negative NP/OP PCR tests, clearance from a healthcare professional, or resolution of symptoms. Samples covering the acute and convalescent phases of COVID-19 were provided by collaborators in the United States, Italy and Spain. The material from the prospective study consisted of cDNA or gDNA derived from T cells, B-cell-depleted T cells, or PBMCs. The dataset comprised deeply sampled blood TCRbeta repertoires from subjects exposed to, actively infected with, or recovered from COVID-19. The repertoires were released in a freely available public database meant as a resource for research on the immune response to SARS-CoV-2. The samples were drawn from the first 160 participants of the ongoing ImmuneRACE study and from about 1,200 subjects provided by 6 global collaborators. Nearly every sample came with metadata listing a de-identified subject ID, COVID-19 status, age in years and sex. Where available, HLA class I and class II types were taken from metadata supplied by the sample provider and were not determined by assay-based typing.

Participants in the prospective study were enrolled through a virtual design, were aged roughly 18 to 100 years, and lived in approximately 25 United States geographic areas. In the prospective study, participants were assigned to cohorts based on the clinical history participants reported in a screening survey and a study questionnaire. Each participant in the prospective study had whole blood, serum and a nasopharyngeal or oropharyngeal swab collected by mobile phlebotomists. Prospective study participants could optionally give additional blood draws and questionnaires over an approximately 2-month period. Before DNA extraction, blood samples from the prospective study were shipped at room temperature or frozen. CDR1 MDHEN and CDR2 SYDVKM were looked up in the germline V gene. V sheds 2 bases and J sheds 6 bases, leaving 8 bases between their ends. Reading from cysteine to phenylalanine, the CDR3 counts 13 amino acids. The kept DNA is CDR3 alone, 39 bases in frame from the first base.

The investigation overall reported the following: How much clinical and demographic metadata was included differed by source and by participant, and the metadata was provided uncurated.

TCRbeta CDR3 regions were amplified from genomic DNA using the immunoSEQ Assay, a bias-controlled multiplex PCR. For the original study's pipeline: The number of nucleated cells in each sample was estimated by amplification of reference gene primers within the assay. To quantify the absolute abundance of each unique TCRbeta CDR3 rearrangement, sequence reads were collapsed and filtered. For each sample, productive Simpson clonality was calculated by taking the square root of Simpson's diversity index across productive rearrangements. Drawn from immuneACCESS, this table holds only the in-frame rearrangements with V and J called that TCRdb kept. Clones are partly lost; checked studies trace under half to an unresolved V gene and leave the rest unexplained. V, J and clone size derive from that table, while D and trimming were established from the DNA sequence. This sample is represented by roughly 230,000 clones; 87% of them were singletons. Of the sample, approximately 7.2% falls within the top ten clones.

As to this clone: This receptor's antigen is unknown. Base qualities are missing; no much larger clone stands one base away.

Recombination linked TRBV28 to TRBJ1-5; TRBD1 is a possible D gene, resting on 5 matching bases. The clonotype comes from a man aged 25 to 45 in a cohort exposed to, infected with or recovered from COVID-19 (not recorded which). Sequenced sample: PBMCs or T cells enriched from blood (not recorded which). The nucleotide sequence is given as TGTGCCAGCAGTTTACAGGGATCTCAGCCCCAGCATTTT. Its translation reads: CASSLQGSQPQHF.